Below, 10 T cell receptor beta chains from the same sample are listed, as sequenced in a study of cytomegalovirus exposure and HLA in healthy donors. The PCR had 60 Vbeta and 13 Jbeta primers. Produced via immunoSEQ multiplex PCR; TCRdb's table is partial and in-frame only. The sample includes around 130,000 clones, 8.5% to 9% of them seen just once. The sequencing sample was made of PBMCs. These receptors all stem from a woman in her 40s in good health and CMV-seropositive.

The J gene is TRBJ2-7, the V gene TRBV15, with unresolved D. V lost 3 bases to trimming and J lost 4 bases, with 10 bases between them. The CDR3 sequence is 13 residues long. Germline V gives CDR1 LNHNV, CDR2 YYDKDF (reference sequence). CDR3 in DNA: TGTGCCACCAGCAGGGTGCGAGCGTACGAGCAGTACTTC. Encoded protein: CATSRVRAYEQYF. The full variable domain, completed using reference TRBV15 and TRBJ2-7, is DAMVIQNPRYQVTQFGKPVTLSCSQTLNHNVMYWYQQKSSQAPKLLFHYYDKDFNNEADTPDNFQSRRPNTSFCFLDIRSPGLGDTAMYLCATSRVRAYEQYFGPGTRLTVT.

In this sample, this clone turned up a few times. The chain combines TRBV4-1 with TRBJ2-7, with 10 bases aligning to TRBD1. Unmatched junction bases numbered 13, after V lost 2 bases and J lost 6 bases. This CDR3 is built from 17 residues. Germline CDR1 and CDR2: MGHRA and YSYEKL. CDR3 in amino acids: CASSQLNSGTGAFEQYF. CDR3 sequence (DNA): TGCGCCAGCAGCCAACTCAACTCCGGGACAGGGGCTTTCGAGCAGTACTTC.

This clone was recorded a few times. V is TRBV19 and J is TRBJ1-1; the match to TRBD1 covers 7 bases. CDR1 and CDR2 (germline): LNHDA, SQIVND (reference sequence). With V trimmed by 6 bases and J by 1 base, 14 bases remained unmatched. The CDR3 covers 17 residues. CDR3: CASSPGATQGTNTEAFF. For the CDR3, the DNA is TGTGCCAGTAGCCCGGGGGCAACACAGGGGACGAACACTGAAGCTTTCTTT.

The sample holds a few counts of this clone. The chain uses TRBV6-5 and TRBJ2-1, with D possibly matching TRBD1 (5 bases). Germline loops: CDR1 MNHEY, CDR2 SVGAGI. The V gene lost 7 bases and the J gene lost 4 bases, with 17 bases spanning the gap. The CDR3 runs 15 residues. CDR3: CASKNRSPQYNEQFF. CDR3 nucleotides: TGTGCCAGCAAAAACAGGTCTCCCCAATACAATGAGCAGTTCTTC.

There are a few counts of this clone. J is TRBJ1-2 and V is TRBV28, with D perhaps TRBD1 (5 bases). Germline assignment: CDR1 MDHEN and CDR2 SYDVKM. The ends were cut back, 4 bases at V and 1 base at J, with 10 bases in the middle. This CDR3 is built from 14 residues. CDR3 loop: CASSSVRDNYGYTF. The CDR3 bases are TGTGCCAGCAGTTCCGTCAGGGATAACTATGGCTACACCTTC.

This clone was observed a handful of times. V usage is TRBV29-1 and J usage is TRBJ1-3; the D is unclear. The length of the CDR3 is 13 residues. Germline CDR1 is SQVTM and CDR2 is ANQGSEA. The V and J ends lost 7 bases and 4 bases respectively, with 14 bases between them. The CDR3, as DNA: TGCAGCGCCCGCTGGGGAGCAGGAAACACCATATATTTT. Translated, it gives CSARWGAGNTIYF.

This clone showed up just a few times. CDR3 in DNA: TGTGCCAGCAGCTCACAGGGAAGCGGGGAGCTGTTTTTT. Its translation is CASSSQGSGELFF. The V and J genes are TRBV11-3 and TRBJ2-2, with D tentatively TRBD1 (6 bases). V dropped 4 bases and J dropped 7 bases, with 10 bases sitting between them. The CDR3 runs to 13 residues. Germline CDR1 reads SGHNT; CDR2 reads YENEEA.

This clone came up a few times. The rearrangement links TRBV13 to TRBJ2-1; 7 bases are shared with TRBD1. Per the germline V gene, CDR1 is PRHDT and CDR2 is FYEKMQ (reference sequence). The CDR3 spans 13 residues. Trimming removed 7 bases from V and 4 bases from J; junction bases left unmatched: 4. DNA for the CDR3: TGTGCCAGCAAGGGGGCGGCTTACAATGAGCAGTTCTTC. Its translation: CASKGAAYNEQFF.

This clone was counted a few times. The rearrangement links TRBV28 to TRBJ2-7; D may be TRBD1 (6 bases). Looked up from germline, CDR1 is MDHEN and CDR2 is SYDVKM. This CDR3 spans 16 amino acids. Trimming pared 5 bases from V and 3 bases from J, leaving 20 bases between. Here the CDR3 reads CASSPPPGTNLYEQYF. In DNA form, the CDR3 reads TGTGCCAGCAGTCCGCCCCCCGGGACAAATCTCTACGAGCAGTACTTC.

This chain joins TRBV7-8 and TRBJ2-5; D call uncertain. Germline V gene sequence: CDR1 SGHVS, CDR2 FQNEAQ. The CDR3 totals 12 residues. The V end was cut by 4 bases, the J end by 2 bases, with 5 bases between. The DNA for the CDR3 is TGTGCCAGCAGCTCAGGACAAGAGACCCAGTACTTC. It codes for CASSSGQETQYF.